A single sample is the source of the 13 T cell receptor beta chains below, sequenced in a study of shared clonotypes between healthy human individuals. Some clones are missing from TCRdb's copy, which holds only in-frame ones; the method was immunoSEQ multiplex PCR. This sample has some 470,000 clones, with 76% found just once. Sequencing was done on a sample of PBMCs. The receptors were gathered from a woman aged 35 to 49 in good health. Some clones in this sample may be carry-over from other donors' samples.

Note on this clone: It is likely a read error: a sequence one base away is far more abundant. V usage is TRBV30 and J usage is TRBJ2-6; a weak D match, TRBD1 (5 bases). Germline V CDR1 and CDR2: GTSNPN, SVGIG (reference sequence). CDR3 length: 13 residues. The CDR3 loop reads CAWSFGGANVMTF. In DNA, the CDR3 is TGTGCCTGGAGTTTTGGTGGGGCCAACGTCATGACTTTC.

This rearrangement joins TRBV29-1 to TRBJ2-1; 8 bases line up with TRBD1. This CDR3 has 15 residues. Germline V gene lookup returns CDR1 SQVTM and CDR2 ANQGSEA. J gave up 4 bases and V 3 bases, and 8 bases lay outside the gene matches. The CDR3 region is CSVERLTGVYNEQFF. The DNA for the CDR3 is TGCAGCGTTGAGAGGTTGACAGGGGTTTACAATGAGCAGTTCTTC.

V gene TRBV7-9 combines with J gene TRBJ2-3; TRBD2 agrees at 8 bases. CDR1 SEHNR and CDR2 FQNEAQ come from the germline V gene (reference sequence). The CDR3 is made up of 16 amino acids. V shed 1 base, J shed 5 bases, and the junction held 8 bases outside the gene matches. The CDR3: CASSLVAGLRQDTQYF. CDR3 sequence (DNA): TGTGCCAGCAGCTTAGTAGCGGGATTACGGCAAGATACGCAGTATTTT.

This chain uses TRBV18 with TRBJ2-7; 9 positions match TRBD2. Germline V gives CDR1 KGHSH, CDR2 LQKENI. CDR3 length: 15 residues. V lost 4 bases and J lost 0; bases outside the gene matches: 4. CDR3 sequence reads: CASSLSGRSSYEQYF. In nucleotides, the CDR3 is TGTGCCAGCTCACTAAGCGGGAGGAGCTCCTACGAGCAGTACTTC.

The chain recombines TRBV18 with TRBJ2-6, with 7 bases aligning to TRBD1. CDR1 KGHSH and CDR2 LQKENI come from the germline V gene. CDR3 length: 16 amino acids. V gave up 6 bases and J gave up 5 bases; unmatched junction bases: 10. In nucleotides, the CDR3 is TGTGCCAGCTCCCGAGACAGGGCGGCCTGGGCCAACGTCCTGACTTTC. This codes for CASSRDRAAWANVLTF.

The chain is built from TRBV2 and TRBJ2-1; 9 nucleotides agree with TRBD1. The CDR3 totals 19 residues. J lost 3 bases, V lost 4 bases, and 16 bases had no gene match. In germline, CDR1 is SNHLY, CDR2 FYNNEI. CDR3 sequence (DNA): TGTGCCAGCAGTGTTTCCTCCACTCAAGACAGGGGGGACTACAATGAGCAGTTCTTC. Protein: CASSVSSTQDRGDYNEQFF. Variable domain in full (rest from reference TRBV2 and TRBJ2-1): EPEVTQTPSHQVTQMGQEVILRCVPISNHLYFYWYRQILGQKVEFLVSFYNNEISEKSEIFDDQFSVERPDGSNFTLKIRSTKLEDSAMYFCASSVSSTQDRGDYNEQFFGPGTRLTVL.

The rearrangement uses TRBV19 and TRBJ1-1, with 7 bases aligning to TRBD1. The germline V gene has CDR1 LNHDA and CDR2 SQIVND (reference sequence). Losses at the gene ends were 7 bases for V and 11 bases for J; bases not matched to a gene: 7. This CDR3 contains 11 residues. In DNA form, the CDR3 reads TGTGCCAGTATGGATTGGGGACAGGCTTTCTTT. Protein product: CASMDWGQAFF.

The V call is TRBV6-6, the J call TRBJ2-2, with 9 bases that match TRBD2. The CDR3 sequence is 16 residues long. Germline V CDR1 and CDR2: MNHNY, SVGAGI (reference sequence). After removal of 10 bases from V and 6 bases from J, the junction contained 15 bases not matched to a gene. CDR3 DNA: TGTGCCACCTTGGGTAGCGGGAGTGGGCGGGCCGGGGAGCTGTTTTTT. Protein product: CATLGSGSGRAGELFF.

CDR3 nucleotide sequence: TGTGCCAGTAGTATCTTTGGCGGTCGGGGATCAAATAGCAATCAGCCCCAGCATTTT. It codes for CASSIFGGRGSNSNQPQHF. The chain combines TRBV19 with TRBJ1-5, with D hard to call. The CDR3 contains 19 residues. Germline CDR1 LNHDA, CDR2 SQIVND (reference sequence). Trimming took 3 bases from V and 0 from J, leaving 21 bases between them.

This clone was counted only a few times. The chain employs TRBV28 and TRBJ2-7; D gene ambiguous. Trimming left V 3 bases short and J 1 base short, with 13 bases between. Germline V lookup: CDR1 MDHEN, CDR2 SYDVKM. The CDR3 is made up of 15 amino acids. The CDR3 loop is CASSFHGSRSYEQYF. CDR3 nucleotides: TGTGCCAGCAGTTTTCACGGCAGTCGTTCCTACGAGCAGTACTTC.

The rearrangement links TRBV11-2 to TRBJ2-3; 11 bases are a match to TRBD2. The CDR3 runs 15 residues. With V trimmed by 5 bases and J by 5 bases, 6 bases remained unmatched. Germline CDR1 and CDR2: SGHAT and FQNNGV. Here the CDR3 DNA reads TGTGCCAGCAGCCCATTAGCGGGAGGGCTAGATACGCAGTATTTT. As protein: CASSPLAGGLDTQYF.

CDR3 in amino acids: CASRQGGGANVLTF. The CDR3 DNA reads as TGTGCCAGCAGACAGGGGGGTGGGGCCAACGTCCTGACTTTC. The rearrangement uses TRBV28 and TRBJ2-6; 8 nucleotides line up with TRBD1. The CDR3 sequence is 14 residues long. Germline V gives CDR1 MDHEN, CDR2 SYDVKM. Trimming cost V 6 bases and J 3 bases; bases outside gene matches: 1.

The chain employs TRBV15 and TRBJ1-5; no reliable D call. This CDR3 region has 15 residues. Trimming removed 1 base from V and 5 bases from J, with 12 bases in between. Germline-derived CDR1 and CDR2 are LNHNV and YYDKDF (reference sequence). This chain's CDR3 is CATSRAAQLYQPQHF. As DNA, the CDR3 is TGTGCCACCAGCAGAGCGGCACAGTTATATCAGCCCCAGCATTTT. Supplemented by reference TRBV15 and TRBJ1-5, the full variable domain reads DAMVIQNPRYQVTQFGKPVTLSCSQTLNHNVMYWYQQKSSQAPKLLFHYYDKDFNNEADTPDNFQSRRPNTSFCFLDIRSPGLGDTAMYLCATSRAAQLYQPQHFGDGTRLSIL.